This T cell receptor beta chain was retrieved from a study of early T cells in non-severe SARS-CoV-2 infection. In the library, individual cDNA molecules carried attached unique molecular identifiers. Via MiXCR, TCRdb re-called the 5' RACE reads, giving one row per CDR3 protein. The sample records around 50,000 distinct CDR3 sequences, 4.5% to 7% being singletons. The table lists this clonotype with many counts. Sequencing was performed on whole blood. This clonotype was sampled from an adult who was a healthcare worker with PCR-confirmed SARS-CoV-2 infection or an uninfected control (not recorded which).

The CDR3 reads CSATTGYTFF. CDR3 bases: TGCAGTGCTACCACAGGGTACACTTTCTTT. This chain uses TRBV20-1 with TRBJ1-1, with D possibly TRBD1 on 6 matching bases. The CDR3 sequence is 10 residues long. Germline V CDR1 and CDR2: DFQATT, SNEGSKA (reference sequence). Between the trimmed V and J ends, which lost 4 bases and 12 bases, there was a span of 12 bases.